This entry features one TCR beta chain sequence. As yet, its antigen is unknown. The sample carries other DNA sequences with the same CDR3. Profiled with immunoSEQ multiplex PCR; TCRdb holds only in-frame clones, not every one. The sample has 150,000 to 200,000 clones, 90% to 95% seen once. Germline V gene sequence: CDR1 SNHLY, CDR2 FYNNEI. The germline V and J ends were trimmed by 4 bases and 2 bases, with 9 bases remaining between them. The CDR3 is made up of 14 amino acids. The data derive from a study of T cell responses to AZD1222 COVID-19 vaccine. Overall study results and limits: Repertoire sampling was restricted to post-peak T cell response timepoints.

The sequence derives from an adult in good health. This rearrangement joins TRBV2 to TRBJ1-5; possibly TRBD1 for D (5 bases). Specimen: peripheral blood, collected on day 0 of AZD1222 vaccination. The CDR3 here is CASSAGQGNQPQHF. The CDR3 DNA reads TGTGCCAGCAGTGCGGGGCAGGGCAATCAGCCCCAGCATTTT.